A single sample is the source of the 10 T cell receptor beta chains below, sequenced in a study of OX40 agonist ivuxolimab in advanced cancers. Profiled with immunoSEQ multiplex PCR; TCRdb holds only in-frame clones, not every one. Of more than 25,000 clones listed, around 88% are singletons. The source material was CD4+ or CD8+ T cells sorted from blood, sampled in a trial of the OX40 agonist ivuxolimab. These receptors originate from an adult with an advanced solid tumor such as melanoma, head and neck, liver or kidney cancer.

CDR3 sequence: CASSFTPSGNTIYF. CDR3 nucleotide sequence: TGTGCCAGCAGTTTTACGCCCTCTGGAAACACCATATATTTT. The V call is TRBV28, the J call TRBJ1-3; D unresolved. The CDR3 extends over 14 amino acids. V was clipped by 3 bases and J by 0 bases, with 6 bases between them. Germline V gene lookup returns CDR1 MDHEN and CDR2 SYDVKM.

The CDR3 loop reads CASSALADTQYF. DNA of the CDR3: TGTGCCAGCAGCGCCCTAGCAGATACGCAGTATTTT. J is TRBJ2-3 and V is TRBV9; unclear D gene. Trimming took off 3 bases at V and 4 bases at J, with 6 bases between the two ends. The CDR3 has 12 residues. Per germline, CDR1 SGDLS and CDR2 YYNGEE.

The chain couples TRBV6-5 to TRBJ2-6; the D gene is possibly TRBD2 (6 bases). Germline-derived CDR1 and CDR2 are MNHEY and SVGAGI. Trimming stripped 4 bases from V and 0 bases from J, with 7 bases between. CDR3 length: 15 amino acids. The CDR3 loop reads CASSSGDSGANVLTF. The CDR3 DNA is TGTGCCAGCAGTTCGGGGGACTCTGGGGCCAACGTCCTGACTTTC.

This chain uses TRBV11-1 with TRBJ2-1, with 8 bases aligning to TRBD2. J gave up 6 bases and V 4 bases, and 14 bases lay outside the gene matches. The germline V gene has CDR1 SGHAT and CDR2 FQDESV (reference sequence). The CDR3 runs to 17 residues. CDR3 DNA: TGTGCCAGCAGCTCAACCGCCGGGACTAGGTTGGGCAATGAGCAGTTCTTC. As protein: CASSSTAGTRLGNEQFF.

This clone was counted between two and nine times. This chain connects TRBV5-1 to TRBJ2-1, with TRBD2 as a possible D gene (6 bases). Per germline, CDR1 SGHRS and CDR2 YFSETQ. V lost 6 bases to trimming and J lost 4 bases, with 14 bases between them. This CDR3 region has 14 residues. Here the CDR3 reads CASTPSGGYNEQFF. The CDR3 region has the DNA TGCGCCAGCACCCCATCTGGAGGGTACAATGAGCAGTTCTTC.

This chain uses TRBV27 with TRBJ2-3, with unresolved D. CDR1 is MNHEY and CDR2 is SMNVEV in the germline V gene (reference sequence). The CDR3 totals 14 residues. The V and J ends lost 4 bases and 3 bases respectively, with 11 bases between them. The CDR3 nucleotides read TGTGCCAGCAGTTCCACCGTAAGGACAGATACGCAGTATTTT. Its translation: CASSSTVRTDTQYF.

The V and J genes are TRBV19 and TRBJ2-2; 7 bases match TRBD2. The CDR3 spans 12 residues. In germline, CDR1 is LNHDA, CDR2 SQIVND (reference sequence). J gave up 7 bases and V 6 bases, and 2 bases lay outside the gene matches. CDR3 sequence (DNA): TGTGCCAGTAGACGCGGGAGCGGGGAGCTGTTTTTT. Residues: CASRRGSGELFF.

This rearrangement joins TRBV7-9 to TRBJ2-5; 10 positions agree with TRBD2. With V trimmed by 5 bases and J by 1 base, 13 bases remained unmatched. There are 18 residues in the CDR3. Germline V gives CDR1 SEHNR, CDR2 FQNEAQ (reference sequence). The DNA for the CDR3 is TGTGCCAGCAGCCCTCGGACTAGCGGCTTAAATCCCCAAGAGACCCAGTACTTC. The encoded protein is CASSPRTSGLNPQETQYF.

The V gene is TRBV9, the J gene TRBJ2-7; the D is unclear. Looked up from germline, CDR1 is SGDLS and CDR2 is YYNGEE. With 0 bases removed from V and 4 bases from J, the gap between germline ends came to 8 bases. CDR3 length: 13 residues. The CDR3 sequence is CASSVGKGYEQYF. CDR3 bases: TGTGCCAGCAGCGTAGGGAAAGGGTACGAGCAGTACTTC.

The V and J genes are TRBV7-9 and TRBJ1-2, with D tentatively TRBD1 (6 bases). Germline lookup yields CDR1 SEHNR and CDR2 FQNEAQ (reference sequence). Between the trimmed V and J ends, which lost 4 bases and 8 bases, there was a span of 14 bases. The CDR3 extends over 13 amino acids. The CDR3 nucleotides read TGTGCCAGCAGCTCATCGGGGGCTGACGGCTACACCTTC. Amino acid sequence: CASSSSGADGYTF.